This T cell receptor (beta chain) is from a study of memory CD4+ T cells and cytomegalovirus serostatus. Sequencing used immunoSEQ multiplex PCR; TCRdb keeps in-frame clones, though not all of them. The table shows some 54,000 clones, with more than 70% occurring only once. CDR1 and CDR2 from the germline V gene are MDHEN and SYDVKM. J gave up 8 bases and V 8 bases, and 14 bases lay outside the gene matches. The CDR3 covers 15 residues. The sort gate was single viable CD3+CD4+CD8-CD45RO+ cells for memory CD4+ T cells. J is TRBJ2-1 and V is TRBV28; 8 bases match TRBD2. This sequence originates from an adult in good health and CMV-seropositive. The sequenced material came from memory CD4+ T cells from blood. Here the CDR3 reads CASCPGPAGAHEQFF. In DNA form, the CDR3 reads TGTGCCAGCTGCCCGGGTCCAGCGGGAGCCCATGAGCAGTTCTTC.